The 8 T cell receptor beta chains below come from one sample, sequenced in a study of cytomegalovirus exposure and HLA in healthy donors. In the PCR, 60 Vbeta and 13 Jbeta primers were used. The method was immunoSEQ multiplex PCR; TCRdb's version includes in-frame clones alone and lacks a portion of them. The profile shows under 170,000 clones, 55% to 75% of them singletons. Sequenced material: PBMCs. The source is a woman aged 55-69 years in good health and CMV-seropositive.

The J gene is TRBJ2-2, the V gene TRBV18; D might be TRBD1 (5 bases). Trimming removed 2 bases at V and 4 bases at J, with 8 bases between. Per the germline V gene, CDR1 is KGHSH and CDR2 is LQKENI. The CDR3 is 14 amino acids. The CDR3 here is CASSPRGFTGELFF. The DNA of the CDR3 is TGTGCCAGCTCACCAAGGGGTTTCACCGGGGAGCTGTTTTTT.

The chain is built from TRBV7-2 and TRBJ1-5, with a possible D match to TRBD1 (6 bases). The CDR3 runs 19 residues. CDR1 and CDR2 (germline): SGHTA, FQGNSA. V gave up 1 base and J gave up 0 bases, with 19 bases separating them. In DNA form, the CDR3 reads TGTGCCAGCAGCTTAGTTGGACCAGGTAGGGGGGGTAGCAATCAGCCCCAGCATTTT. Translation: CASSLVGPGRGGSNQPQHF.

The gene calls are TRBV4-1 and TRBJ2-2; 8 bases align to TRBD1. Germline V gene data show CDR1 as MGHRA and CDR2 as YSYEKL. V was clipped by 0 bases and J by 5 bases; unmatched bases: 5. The CDR3 has 16 residues. The CDR3 DNA reads TGCGCCAGCAGCCAAGAGCCCGGGACAGGTACCGGGGAGCTGTTTTTT. Its translation: CASSQEPGTGTGELFF.

The chain combines TRBV28 with TRBJ2-6; 12 nucleotides line up with TRBD2. The CDR3 has 20 residues. Germline V CDR1 and CDR2: MDHEN, SYDVKM. Trimming at V came to 3 bases and at J to 0 bases, leaving 9 bases not matched to a gene. The CDR3 coding sequence is TGTGCCAGCAGTTTCGGACGTACTAGCGGGAGGACCTCTGGGGCCAACGTCCTGACTTTC. It codes for CASSFGRTSGRTSGANVLTF.

The chain couples TRBV2 to TRBJ2-3; 9 bases map to TRBD1. V was clipped by 5 bases and J by 3 bases; unmatched bases: 9. The germline CDR1 and CDR2 sequences are SNHLY and FYNNEI. The CDR3 length is 16 residues. CDR3 loop: CASSRTGTGSTDTQYF. For the CDR3, the DNA is TGTGCCAGCAGTCGGACCGGGACAGGGTCGACAGATACGCAGTATTTT.

The gene calls are TRBV7-8 and TRBJ1-5; tentative D call: TRBD1 (6 bases). The V gene's germline CDR1 is SGHVS and CDR2 FQNEAQ. The CDR3 is 14 residues long. With 2 bases removed from V and 3 bases from J, the gap between germline ends came to 8 bases. CDR3 loop: CASSLNRVNQPQHF. Here the CDR3 DNA reads TGTGCCAGCAGCTTAAACAGGGTCAATCAGCCCCAGCATTTT.

This clone was seen more than once but under ten times. Other DNA sequences from this sample encode an identical CDR3 as well. The V gene is TRBV7-9, the J gene TRBJ1-1; 11 bases map to TRBD1. The germline V gene encodes CDR1 SEHNR and CDR2 FQNEAQ (reference sequence). Trimming cost V 5 bases and J 5 bases; bases outside gene matches: 7. CDR3 length equals 15 residues. In DNA, the CDR3 is TGTGCCAGCAGCGCTAGGGACAGGGGGACGACTGAAGCTTTCTTT. Translated: CASSARDRGTTEAFF.

This chain uses TRBV4-2 with TRBJ2-1, with TRBD2 matching over 10 bases. The V segment lost 4 bases and the J segment 9 bases; nucleotides outside the gene matches: 6. This CDR3 is 14 amino acids long. Germline CDR1 and CDR2: LGHNA and YNFKEQ. As DNA, the CDR3 is TGTGCCAGCAGCCCAAGCGGGAGGGGGGCTGAGCAGTTCTTC. It translates to CASSPSGRGAEQFF.